A single T cell receptor beta chain is shown here with its context. Its target is not known. This entry comes from a study of long-term antiretroviral therapy in people with HIV. Study-wide background: Of all samples, the earliest predate the 2015 immediate-ART recommendation by about a decade.

Version v3.0 of the immunoSEQ assay ran at survey level. Sequencing targeted roughly 35,000-55,000 T-cell genomes per sample. Some clones are missing from TCRdb's copy, which holds only in-frame ones; the method was immunoSEQ multiplex PCR. The sample includes tens of thousands of clones, 75% to 90% seen only once; the top ten take about 4%. With V trimmed by 3 bases and J by 3 bases, 5 bases remained unmatched. Germline V gives CDR1 SGHAT, CDR2 FQNNGV. The CDR3 consists of 14 residues. Whole-study results and caveats: Compared with controls, HIV repertoires showed narrower CDR3 length ranges.

The clonotype comes from a woman under 30 with HIV. The sample was unsorted PBMCs, taken just before starting antiretroviral therapy. This sequence joins TRBV11-2 and TRBJ2-7, with TRBD1 identical over 7 bases. CDR3 in DNA: TGTGCCAGCAGCTTGACCGGGACAGACTACGAGCAGTACTTC. Translation gives CASSLTGTDYEQYF.